The 29 T cell receptor beta chains below all came from one sample that was sequenced in a study of blood T cell repertoires in COVID-19 (dated by TCRdb to 2020 to 2021). Receptors were amplified or captured by the immunoSEQ multiplex PCR assay. TCRdb stores this immuneACCESS table with in-frame sequences only. Part of the clones is absent; in the studies checked, under half of the shortfall reflects unresolved V genes, and no reason is known for the rest. The sample profile shows approximately 360,000 clones; more than 70% of them were found once. The biggest ten clones account for about 1.9% of the sample. Sequenced sample: PBMCs or T cells enriched from blood (not recorded which). The receptors were gathered from a man aged 35 to 55 in a cohort exposed to, infected with or recovered from COVID-19 (not recorded which).

The chain combines TRBV7-2 with TRBJ1-2; D ambiguous. CDR1 SGHTA and CDR2 FQGNSA come from the germline V gene. The CDR3 is 14 residues long. Trimming stripped 2 bases from V and 1 base from J, with 8 bases between. The CDR3 spells CASSLSRNNYGYTF. The CDR3 coding sequence is TGTGCCAGCAGCTTATCGCGCAATAACTATGGCTACACCTTC. Full variable domain (missing parts from reference TRBV7-2 and TRBJ1-2): GAGVSQSPSNKVTEKGKDVELRCDPISGHTALYWYRQSLGQGLEFLIYFQGNSAPDKSGLPSDRFSAERTGGSVSTLTIQRTQQEDSAVYLCASSLSRNNYGYTFGSGTRLTVV.

This clone was recorded a few times. This sequence joins TRBV7-9 and TRBJ2-7, with D possibly TRBD2 on 6 matching bases. CDR1 is SEHNR and CDR2 is FQNEAQ in the germline V gene (reference sequence). The CDR3 is made up of 13 amino acids. Trimming shortened V by 5 bases and J by 0 bases, and 8 bases separated the two germline ends. The CDR3 region has the DNA TGTGCCAGCAGCCCGGACTACTCCTACGAGCAGTACTTC. Its protein is CASSPDYSYEQYF.

J is TRBJ2-7 and V is TRBV19, with a tentative D call TRBD1 (5 bases). The CDR3 has 14 residues. V shed 3 bases and J shed 7 bases, with 16 bases lying between them. Germline CDR1 is LNHDA and CDR2 is SQIVND (reference sequence). The CDR3 nucleotides read TGTGCCAGTAGTATTGAAGCAGGGATAGGGGAGCAGTACTTC. Protein: CASSIEAGIGEQYF.

J is TRBJ1-3 and V is TRBV6-1, with a tentative D call TRBD1 (6 bases). Germline V gene data show CDR1 as MNHNS and CDR2 as SASEGT. The CDR3 has 17 residues. The V end was cut by 3 bases, the J end by 2 bases, with 17 bases between. The CDR3 spells CASSELGAASTGNTIYF. CDR3 nucleotides: TGTGCCAGCAGTGAGCTGGGGGCTGCTTCTACTGGAAACACCATATATTTT.

The chain recombines TRBV12-5 with TRBJ2-4, with 7 bases lining up with TRBD2. The J segment lost 10 bases and the V segment lost 6 bases, leaving 12 bases of the junction unmatched. Germline CDR1 LGHNT, CDR2 FRNRAP. This CDR3 region has 14 residues. The CDR3 region has the DNA TGTGCTAGTGGCCCCGGGGTAGCGGGCCGGATTCAGTACTTC. Translation gives CASGPGVAGRIQYF.

This chain connects TRBV9 to TRBJ2-1, with 13 nucleotides matching TRBD2. The CDR3 loop spans 15 amino acids. Germline V CDR1 and CDR2: SGDLS, YYNGEE. J was trimmed by 9 bases and V by 4 bases; bases with no gene match: 7. The CDR3 is CASSPWTSGSGEQFF. The CDR3 bases are TGTGCCAGCAGCCCCTGGACTAGCGGGAGCGGTGAGCAGTTCTTC.

This rearrangement joins TRBV30 to TRBJ2-5, with D maybe TRBD2 (6 bases). This CDR3 spans 13 amino acids. The germline V and J ends were trimmed by 1 base and 1 base, with 7 bases remaining between them. Germline V CDR1 and CDR2: GTSNPN, SVGIG (reference sequence). CDR3 DNA: TGTGCCTGGAGTGGGAGGGGCCAAGAGACCCAGTACTTC. Its translation: CAWSGRGQETQYF. The whole variable domain, remainder taken from reference TRBV30 and TRBJ2-5, is SQTIHQWPATLVQPVGSPLSLECTVEGTSNPNLYWYRQAAGRGLQLLFYSVGIGQISSEVPQNLSASRPQDRQFILSSKKLLLSDSGFYLCAWSGRGQETQYFGPGTRLLVL.

The gene calls are TRBV3-1 (or the pseudogene TRBV3-2) and TRBJ2-3; 11 bases align to TRBD2. Looked up from germline, CDR1 is LGHDT and CDR2 is YNNKEL (reference sequence). The CDR3 runs to 22 residues. V dropped 0 bases and J dropped 1; count of bases not matched to a gene: 18. The DNA of the CDR3 is TGTGCCAGCAGCCAAGATAAAGGTCCGTTAGCGGGAGGGCCTTCAGGCACAGATACGCAGTATTTT. It codes for CASSQDKGPLAGGPSGTDTQYF.

The V and J genes are TRBV27 and TRBJ2-3; possible D gene TRBD2, 5 bases. Germline V CDR1 and CDR2: MNHEY, SMNVEV (reference sequence). The V gene lost 2 bases and the J gene lost 6 bases, with 18 bases spanning the gap. The CDR3 extends over 16 amino acids. The CDR3 here is CASSLNRRVHRDTQYF. CDR3 in DNA: TGTGCCAGCAGTTTAAATCGGCGGGTGCACCGGGATACGCAGTATTTT.

J is TRBJ1-2 and V is TRBV10-3; a weak D match, TRBD1 (6 bases). Germline values: CDR1 ENHRY, CDR2 SYGVKD. The CDR3 covers 14 residues. Trimming left V 4 bases short and J 1 base short, with 10 bases between. The CDR3 coding sequence is TGTGCCATCAGTGCTGTGGACAGTAACTATGGCTACACCTTC. This sequence encodes CAISAVDSNYGYTF.

CDR3: CSAPGGAAEGNTIYF. The CDR3 DNA reads TGCAGCGCCCCGGGGGGGGCCGCTGAAGGAAACACCATATATTTT. The rearrangement links TRBV29-1 to TRBJ1-3; perhaps TRBD1 as D (6 bases). This CDR3 contains 15 residues. V shed 7 bases and J shed 4 bases, with 20 bases lying between them. From germline, CDR1 is SQVTM and CDR2 ANQGSEA.

J is TRBJ2-5 and V is TRBV9; the match to TRBD2 covers 7 bases. Germline assignment: CDR1 SGDLS and CDR2 YYNGEE. The trim removed 0 bases at V and 1 base at J, leaving 3 bases unmatched. The CDR3 is made up of 15 amino acids. CDR3 region: CASSVVASGQETQYF. DNA for the CDR3: TGTGCCAGCAGCGTAGTGGCTAGCGGCCAAGAGACCCAGTACTTC.

The CDR3 sequence: CSVFRQNTGELFF. CDR3 DNA sequence: TGCAGCGTTTTTAGACAGAACACCGGGGAGCTGTTTTTT. The chain links TRBV29-1 to TRBJ2-2; D unclear. Germline V gene data show CDR1 as SQVTM and CDR2 as ANQGSEA. The CDR3 runs 13 residues. Trimming took off 5 bases at V and 1 base at J, with 8 bases between the two ends.

The chain links TRBV10-2 to TRBJ2-7, with 11 bases identical to TRBD2. CDR1 is WSHSY and CDR2 is SAAADI in the germline V gene. The CDR3 is 17 residues long. J was trimmed by 2 bases and V by 0 bases; bases with no gene match: 6. DNA for the CDR3: TGCGCCAGCAGTGAGTCTGGGCTAGCGGGAGGAACCTACGAGCAGTACTTC. Translation: CASSESGLAGGTYEQYF.

In this sample, this clone turned up a few times. This chain uses TRBV30 with TRBJ1-6; 9 nucleotides line up with TRBD1. The ends lost 0 bases at V and 7 bases at J; junction bases unmatched: 7. The CDR3 loop spans 16 amino acids. Looked up from germline, CDR1 is GTSNPN and CDR2 is SVGIG (reference sequence). Here the CDR3 reads CAWSVGVGTGNSPLHF. Written as DNA, the CDR3 is TGTGCCTGGAGTGTTGGGGTTGGGACAGGGAATTCACCCCTCCACTTT.

The chain joins TRBV27 to TRBJ2-5; D ambiguous. The V end was cut by 6 bases, the J end by 5 bases, with 13 bases between. The germline V gene encodes CDR1 MNHEY and CDR2 SMNVEV (reference sequence). CDR3 length: 13 residues. The CDR3 protein is CASRISRSETQYF. The DNA of the CDR3 is TGTGCCAGCAGAATTAGTAGGAGCGAGACCCAGTACTTC.

V gene TRBV28 combines with J gene TRBJ1-4; a possible D gene is TRBD1 (6 bases). Germline V gives CDR1 MDHEN, CDR2 SYDVKM. This CDR3 contains 18 residues. Trimming shortened V by 7 bases and J by 2 bases, and 23 bases separated the two germline ends. CDR3: CASTFGRDFRGTNEKLFF. In DNA, the CDR3 is TGTGCCAGCACCTTCGGGCGAGACTTCAGGGGTACTAATGAAAAACTGTTTTTT.

Comment on this clone: Other DNA sequences in this sample translate to the same CDR3. V usage is TRBV5-1 and J usage is TRBJ2-2, with D perhaps TRBD2 (5 bases). V was cut by 0 bases and J by 4 bases, with 10 bases left in between. The germline CDR1 and CDR2 sequences are SGHRS and YFSETQ. The CDR3 is made up of 15 amino acids. The CDR3: CASSLGSSSTGELFF. The CDR3 bases are TGCGCCAGCAGCTTGGGTTCTAGCAGCACCGGGGAGCTGTTTTTT. The complete variable domain, with remaining parts taken from reference TRBV5-1 and TRBJ2-2, reads KAGVTQTPRYLIKTRGQQVTLSCSPISGHRSVSWYQQTPGQGLQFLFEYFSETQRNKGNFPGRFSGRQFSNSRSEMNVSTLELGDSALYLCASSLGSSSTGELFFGEGSRLTVL.

V gene TRBV27 combines with J gene TRBJ1-5; a possible D gene is TRBD1 (6 bases). The germline CDR1 and CDR2 sequences are MNHEY and SMNVEV (reference sequence). Trimming took 6 bases from V and 0 from J, leaving 15 bases between them. CDR3 size: 16 residues. The DNA for the CDR3 is TGTGCCAGCAGCCCCCACAGGGTTAATAGCAATCAGCCCCAGCATTTT. Residues: CASSPHRVNSNQPQHF.

For this clone: This same CDR3 is encoded by further DNA sequences in the sample. This chain uses TRBV5-1 with TRBJ2-5; 15 positions agree with TRBD2. This CDR3 is 16 amino acids long. Trimming cost V 2 bases and J 5 bases; bases outside gene matches: 4. Germline V CDR1 and CDR2: SGHRS, YFSETQ. The DNA of the CDR3 is TGCGCCAGCAGCTTAACCGGGACTAGCGGGAGGGAGACCCAGTACTTC. Translated, it gives CASSLTGTSGRETQYF. The variable domain in full, with the rest retrieved from reference TRBV5-1 and TRBJ2-5, is KAGVTQTPRYLIKTRGQQVTLSCSPISGHRSVSWYQQTPGQGLQFLFEYFSETQRNKGNFPGRFSGRQFSNSRSEMNVSTLELGDSALYLCASSLTGTSGRETQYFGPGTRLLVL.

This sequence joins TRBV7-6 and TRBJ2-7, with D possibly being TRBD2 (6 bases). The CDR3 runs to 15 residues. The germline V gene has CDR1 SGHVS and CDR2 FNYEAQ. Deletions cut 5 bases from V and 5 bases from J, with 19 bases between. DNA for the CDR3: TGTGCCAGCAGCGAGTCGGGAGAAGAGTTCGACGAGCAGTACTTC. Its translation is CASSESGEEFDEQYF.

The genes are TRBV20-1 and TRBJ1-2; D might be TRBD1 (5 bases). Germline V gene data show CDR1 as DFQATT and CDR2 as SNEGSKA (reference sequence). V lost 3 bases and J lost 7, with 18 bases in between. This CDR3 has 14 amino acids. The DNA of the CDR3 is TGCAGTGCTAGTATATCGGGGGATATGGCTGGCTACACCTTC. Protein sequence: CSASISGDMAGYTF.

CDR3 sequence: CASSFPAGELFF. Written as DNA, the CDR3 is TGTGCCAGCAGCTTTCCGGCCGGGGAGCTGTTTTTT. The genes are TRBV7-3 and TRBJ2-2, with D unclear. This CDR3 has 12 residues. With 3 bases removed from V and 6 bases from J, the gap between germline ends came to 5 bases. The germline gives CDR1 SGHTA, CDR2 FQGTGA.

The rearrangement uses TRBV2 and TRBJ2-2, with TRBD2 matching over 11 bases. V lost 6 bases and J lost 5; bases outside the gene matches: 8. This CDR3 spans 16 amino acids. CDR1 is SNHLY and CDR2 is FYNNEI in the germline V gene. In DNA form, the CDR3 reads TGTGCCAGCAGACCAACTAGCGGGAGCTTTACCGGGGAGCTGTTTTTT. It encodes CASRPTSGSFTGELFF.

This sequence joins TRBV19 and TRBJ2-5, with D unresolved. The CDR3 covers 13 residues. CDR1 is LNHDA and CDR2 is SQIVND in the germline V gene (reference sequence). V was pared by 3 bases and J by 5 bases, with 10 bases between. CDR3 DNA: TGTGCCAGTAGTATTACCGGAGCGGAGACCCAGTACTTC. Translated: CASSITGAETQYF.

V is TRBV2 and J is TRBJ1-1, with 8 bases fitting TRBD1. V dropped 6 bases and J dropped 2; count of bases not matched to a gene: 5. Germline assignment: CDR1 SNHLY and CDR2 FYNNEI. The CDR3 consists of 14 residues. CDR3 in amino acids: CASSRTGTNTEAFF. CDR3 DNA: TGTGCCAGCAGCCGGACAGGGACAAACACTGAAGCTTTCTTT.

The rearrangement links TRBV28 to TRBJ2-7, with D unclear. This CDR3 has 11 residues. V lost 5 bases and J lost 4, with 6 bases in between. Germline CDR1 and CDR2: MDHEN and SYDVKM. The CDR3 coding sequence is TGTGCCAGCAGTAGCAGGTACGAGCAGTACTTC. Protein product: CASSSRYEQYF.

The chain links TRBV2 to TRBJ2-2, with D perhaps TRBD1 (5 bases). The V end lost 7 bases, the J end lost 7 bases, and 16 bases lay between the germline ends. Germline CDR1 SNHLY, CDR2 FYNNEI. The CDR3 sequence is 14 residues long. CDR3 in amino acids: CASTKQGVGGELFF. The CDR3 DNA is TGTGCCAGCACCAAGCAAGGGGTTGGCGGGGAGCTGTTTTTT.

The chain uses TRBV10-1 and TRBJ2-1, with D possibly being TRBD1 (6 bases). Per the germline V gene, CDR1 is WNHNN and CDR2 is SYGVQD (reference sequence). CDR3 length: 12 amino acids. V was pared by 3 bases and J by 11 bases, with 11 bases between. The CDR3 here is CASSDRDTQQFF. The CDR3 nucleotides are TGCGCCAGCAGTGACCGGGACACCCAGCAGTTCTTC.